This entry is about one TCR beta chain. The sample belongs to a study of blood T cell repertoires in COVID-19. Study details: From T cells, B-cell-depleted T cells, or PBMCs came the material, which was cDNA or gDNA.

CDR3 size: 16 residues. The germline V gene encodes CDR1 SGHVS and CDR2 FQNEAQ. V was clipped by 0 bases and J by 3 bases, with 12 bases between them. Here immunoSEQ multiplex PCR was the method, and the copy in TCRdb shows in-frame clones only, minus some. The sample has around 260,000 clones, about nine tenths seen once. The material sequenced was peripheral blood. The rearrangement uses TRBV7-8 and TRBJ1-3, with D possibly being TRBD1 (5 bases). This receptor was obtained from a man aged 55 to 70 who had recovered from COVID-19. CDR3 amino acids: CASSLAIGGRGNTIYF. The CDR3 nucleotides read TGTGCCAGCAGCTTAGCGATCGGGGGTCGTGGAAACACCATATATTTT.